A selection of T cell receptor beta chains follows, all from one sample in a study of blood T cell repertoires in COVID-19. Profiling relied on immunoSEQ multiplex PCR, and the TCRdb table lists in-frame clones only, not all of them. The sample has 120,000 or so clones; around nine tenths are singletons. The sequencing input was peripheral blood. The receptors were sampled from a human donor in a cohort sampled during active COVID-19. Both conserved end residues are part of each CDR3. The order of the fields is clone size, CDR3 length, J gene, D gene, V gene, CDR3 DNA, CDR3 protein. D genes are given only for firm matches. The listing skips clone size in some rows; elsewhere it reads once, few, many or a size class.

>once|15|TRBJ2-5|.|TRBV5-1
TGCGCCAGCAGCGACCCTCAGGGATTCGGGGGGACCCAGTACTTC
CASSDPQGFGGTQYF
>.|13|TRBJ2-5|TRBD1|TRBV18
TGTGCCAGCTCACGCGACAGGGCCGAGACCCAGTACTTC
CASSRDRAETQYF
>.|16|TRBJ2-7|TRBD1|TRBV18
TGTGCCAGCGTCCAGGGGCAGGGGGCAGATTTGGCCGAGCAGTACTTC
CASVQGQGADLAEQYF
>.|16|TRBJ2-5|TRBD2|TRBV25-1
TGTGCCAGCAGTGGGGACGGGAGGGCCCGAAGAGAGACCCAGTACTTC
CASSGDGRARRETQYF
>.|10|TRBJ2-7|.|TRBV20-1
TGCAGTGCTAGCCTAGCGGAGCAGTACTTC
CSASLAEQYF
>.|15|TRBJ1-3|.|TRBV2
TGTGCCAGCACCCAAGGGAGGGGGAGAGGAAACACCATATATTTT
CASTQGRGRGNTIYF
>.|13|TRBJ1-6|.|TRBV6-5
TGTGCCAACCGACGGCAGGTCAATTCACCCCTCCACTTT
CANRRQVNSPLHF
>.|15|TRBJ2-3|.|TRBV5-6
TGTGCCAGCAGCTTGGCCCCTAGATCCACAGATACGCAGTATTTT
CASSLAPRSTDTQYF
>few|18|TRBJ2-2|.|TRBV11-3
TGTGCCAGCAGCCAAGGCTTGCCCAGGTCCGCGAACACCGGGGAGCTGTTTTTT
CASSQGLPRSANTGELFF
>.|19|TRBJ2-3|TRBD2|TRBV3-1/TRBV3-2
TGTGCCAGCAGCCAAGACCCACCTGGACTAGCGGGGGGAATAGATACGCAGTATTTT
CASSQDPPGLAGGIDTQYF
>.|14|TRBJ1-6|TRBD1|TRBV5-1
TGCGCCAGCAGCGAGACAGGGGGCGGATCACCCCTCCACTTT
CASSETGGGSPLHF
>.|13|TRBJ2-3|.|TRBV19
TGTGCCAGTAATAGCGGCTACACAGATACGCAGTATTTT
CASNSGYTDTQYF
>few|17|TRBJ2-3|TRBD2|TRBV6-6
TGTGCCAGCAGTCACCCATTAGAGCGGGGGGGGACAGATACGCAGTATTTT
CASSHPLERGGTDTQYF
>.|13|TRBJ2-1|TRBD1|TRBV10-3
TGTGCCATCAGTGAGGGGACAGGGATTGAGCAGTTCTTC
CAISEGTGIEQFF
>.|15|TRBJ2-1|.|TRBV28
TGTGCCAGCAGTCCCACCGGGACTCTGAACGGGGAGCAGTTCTTC
CASSPTGTLNGEQFF
>.|15|TRBJ2-7|TRBD1|TRBV29-1
TGCAGCGTTGAGGAGCGGGACAGGGGCTTATACGAGCAGTACTTC
CSVEERDRGLYEQYF
>.|20|TRBJ2-2|.|TRBV4-1
TGCGCCAGCAGCCATCCTCGAGGGCCTCAAGCGGAGCCACTCCCCGGGGAGCTGTTTTTT
CASSHPRGPQAEPLPGELFF
>few|15|TRBJ1-3|.|TRBV6-5
TGTGCCAGCAGTCGGACAGTCCACTCTGGAAACACCATATATTTT
CASSRTVHSGNTIYF
>.|14|TRBJ2-5|TRBD2|TRBV2
TGTGCCAGCAGTGGACTAGCGGGCCAAGAGACCCAGTACTTC
CASSGLAGQETQYF
>.|16|TRBJ2-7|.|TRBV7-2
TGTGCCAGCAGCTTAGCGCCGAGCGGGTCCAACTACGAGCAGTACTTC
CASSLAPSGSNYEQYF
>.|16|TRBJ2-3|.|TRBV5-5
TGTGCCAGCAGCTTGGAAGTCGGGGTTAGCACAGATACGCAGTATTTT
CASSLEVGVSTDTQYF
>.|15|TRBJ2-7|TRBD1|TRBV5-1
TGCGCCAGCAGCTTGGAGGGACAGAGCTCCTACGAGCAGTACTTC
CASSLEGQSSYEQYF
>.|14|TRBJ2-4|.|TRBV6-5
TGTGCCAGCACCTTGACAGGGGAGGGGGGCATTCAGTACTTC
CASTLTGEGGIQYF
>.|16|TRBJ2-3|TRBD2|TRBV6-5
TGTGCCAGCAGTTCCGACGGGACTAGTCTAACAGATACGCAGTATTTT
CASSSDGTSLTDTQYF
>.|16|TRBJ2-2|.|TRBV19
TGTGCCAGTAGTATCGTCGCGGCAGCGAACACCGGGGAGCTGTTTTTT
CASSIVAAANTGELFF
>.|14|TRBJ2-7|TRBD2|TRBV5-4
TGTGCCAGCAGCTTGACAGGCGGGGGTTACGAGCAGTACTTC
CASSLTGGGYEQYF
>.|15|TRBJ1-5|TRBD1|TRBV19
TGTGCCAGTAGTCTTAGACAGGGGGCGAGAGTGCCCCAGCATTTT
CASSLRQGARVPQHF
>.|16|TRBJ1-2|.|TRBV30
TGTGCCTGGAGTGCCCGATATATACTGAGGGCCTATGGCTACACCTTC
CAWSARYILRAYGYTF
>.|12|TRBJ1-1|.|TRBV14
TGTGCCAGCAGCCAAGTGGGCGCTGAAGCTTTCTTT
CASSQVGAEAFF